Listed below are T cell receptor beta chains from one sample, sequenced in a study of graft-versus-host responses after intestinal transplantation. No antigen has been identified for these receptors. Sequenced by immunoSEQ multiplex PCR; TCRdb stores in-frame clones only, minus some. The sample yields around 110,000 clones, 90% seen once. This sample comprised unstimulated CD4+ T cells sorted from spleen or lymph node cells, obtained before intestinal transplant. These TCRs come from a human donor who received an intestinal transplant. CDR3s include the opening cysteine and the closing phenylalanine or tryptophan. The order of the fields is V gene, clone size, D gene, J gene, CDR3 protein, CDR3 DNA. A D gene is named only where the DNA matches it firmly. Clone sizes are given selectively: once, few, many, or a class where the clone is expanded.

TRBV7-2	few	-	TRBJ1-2	CASSPQGRGYTF	TGTGCCAGCAGCCCACAGGGTCGAGGCTACACCTTC
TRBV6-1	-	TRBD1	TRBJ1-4	CASSADRNTKLFF	TGTGCCAGCAGTGCGGACAGGAATACAAAACTGTTTTTT
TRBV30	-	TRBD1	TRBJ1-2	CAWSVRGQGNYGYTF	TGTGCCTGGAGTGTAAGGGGACAGGGCAACTATGGCTACACCTTC
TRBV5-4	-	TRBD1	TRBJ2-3	CASSRTGGTSTDTQYF	TGTGCCAGCAGCAGGACAGGGGGAACTAGCACAGATACGCAGTATTTT
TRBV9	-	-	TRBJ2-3	CASSVGGGSTDTQYF	TGCGCCAGCAGCGTAGGGGGGGGGAGCACAGATACGCAGTATTTT
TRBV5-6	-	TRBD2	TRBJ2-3	CASSSLSGMRTDTQYF	TGTGCCAGCAGCTCCCTTAGCGGGATGAGAACAGATACGCAGTATTTT
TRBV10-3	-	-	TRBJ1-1	CASTDGYTEAFF	TGTGCCAGCACAGACGGTTACACTGAAGCTTTCTTT
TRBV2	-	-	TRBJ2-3	CASSESLATDTQYF	TGTGCCAGCAGTGAGAGCCTAGCCACAGATACGCAGTATTTT
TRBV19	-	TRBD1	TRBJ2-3	CASSIDMPGGADTQYF	TGTGCCAGTAGTATCGATATGCCAGGGGGCGCAGATACGCAGTATTTT
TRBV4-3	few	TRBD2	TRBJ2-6	CASSQTSGGSSGANVLTF	TGCGCCAGCAGCCAAACTAGCGGGGGATCTTCTGGGGCCAACGTCCTGACTTTC
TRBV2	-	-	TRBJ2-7	CASSLYYEQYF	TGTGCCAGCAGCCTTTACTACGAGCAGTACTTC
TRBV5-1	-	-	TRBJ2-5	CASSLSGAPQETQYF	TGCGCCAGCAGCTTGTCAGGGGCTCCCCAAGAGACCCAGTACTTC
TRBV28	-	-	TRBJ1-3	CASIGDIRNTIYF	TGTGCCAGCATCGGGGACATTCGAAACACCATATATTTT
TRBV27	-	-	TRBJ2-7	CASSWTGTTAGEQYF	TGTGCCAGCAGTTGGACCGGGACAACCGCCGGGGAGCAGTACTTC
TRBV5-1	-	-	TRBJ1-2	CASSHDGLIYGYTF	TGCGCCAGCAGCCACGACGGGTTAATCTATGGCTACACCTTC
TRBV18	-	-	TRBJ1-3	CASSPQGAGNTIYF	TGTGCCAGCTCACCACAGGGGGCTGGAAACACCATATATTTT
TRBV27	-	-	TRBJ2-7	CASSLIPGYEQYF	TGTGCCAGCAGTTTAATACCAGGCTACGAGCAGTACTTC
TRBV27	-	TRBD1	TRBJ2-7	CASSLTQGVEQYF	TGTGCCAGCAGTTTAACGCAGGGGGTCGAGCAGTACTTC
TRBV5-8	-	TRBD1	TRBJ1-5	CASSPGQGWGPQHF	TGTGCCAGCAGCCCTGGACAGGGATGGGGGCCCCAGCATTTT
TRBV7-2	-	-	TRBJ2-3	CASSSRTDPVEYF	TGTGCCAGCAGCTCGAGGACAGACCCGGTAGAGTATTTT
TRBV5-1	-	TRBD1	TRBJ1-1	CASSWRTGSNTEAFF	TGCGCCAGCAGCTGGCGGACAGGATCGAACACTGAAGCTTTCTTT
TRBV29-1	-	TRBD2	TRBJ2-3	CSVRGLAGLKTDTQYF	TGCAGCGTTCGGGGACTAGCGGGACTTAAGACAGATACGCAGTATTTT
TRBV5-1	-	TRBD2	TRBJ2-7	CASSLLGLAVLEQYF	TGCGCCAGCAGCTTATTGGGACTAGCGGTGTTGGAGCAGTACTTC
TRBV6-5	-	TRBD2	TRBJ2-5	CASRESGGKETQYF	TGTGCCAGCAGAGAGAGCGGGGGGAAAGAGACCCAGTACTTC
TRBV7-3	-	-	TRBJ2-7	CASSLRGGSGYEQYF	TGTGCCAGCAGCTTAAGGGGTGGGAGTGGATACGAGCAGTACTTC
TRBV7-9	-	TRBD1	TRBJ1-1	CASSSRQGKAFF	TGTGCCAGCAGCTCCCGACAGGGGAAGGCTTTCTTT
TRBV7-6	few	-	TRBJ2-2	CASSPQGAGELFF	TGTGCCAGCAGCCCCCAGGGCGCCGGGGAGCTGTTTTTT
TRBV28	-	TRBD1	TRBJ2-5	CASRTGVRETQYF	TGTGCCAGCAGGACAGGGGTCAGAGAGACCCAGTACTTC
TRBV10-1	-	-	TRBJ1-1	CASSEFRGTEAFF	TGCGCCAGCAGTGAATTCAGGGGCACTGAAGCTTTCTTT
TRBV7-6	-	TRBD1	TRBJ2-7	CASSLVPPVWGQGARFEQYF	TGTGCCAGCAGCTTAGTTCCACCCGTATGGGGACAGGGGGCGCGTTTCGAGCAGTACTTC
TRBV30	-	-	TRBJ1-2	CAWSPWTDYGYTF	TGTGCCTGGAGTCCCTGGACAGACTATGGCTACACCTTC
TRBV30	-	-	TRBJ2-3	CAWTRLNTQYF	TGTGCCTGGACTAGGTTAAATACGCAGTATTTT
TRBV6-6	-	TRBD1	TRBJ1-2	CASSSRQGANYGYTF	TGTGCCAGCAGTTCTCGACAGGGGGCTAACTATGGCTACACCTTC
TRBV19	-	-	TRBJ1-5	CASSIQGTQPQHF	TGTGCCAGTAGTATACAGGGAACTCAGCCCCAGCATTTT
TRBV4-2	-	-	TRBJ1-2	CASSLDFVAGDNYGYTF	TGTGCCAGCAGCCTAGATTTCGTGGCAGGCGATAACTATGGCTACACCTTC
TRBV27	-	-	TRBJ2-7	CASSWTPKPHYEQYF	TGTGCCAGCAGTTGGACACCCAAACCCCACTACGAGCAGTACTTC
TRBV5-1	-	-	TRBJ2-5	CASSLAAETQYF	TGCGCCAGCAGCTTGGCCGCGGAGACCCAGTACTTC
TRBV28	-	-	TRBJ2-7	CASRPGGTGHHYEQYF	TGTGCCAGCAGACCGGGGGGAACGGGACACCACTACGAGCAGTACTTC
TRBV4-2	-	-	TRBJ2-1	CASSPNALGGPYNEQFF	TGTGCCAGCAGCCCGAATGCCCTAGGGGGTCCTTACAATGAGCAGTTCTTC
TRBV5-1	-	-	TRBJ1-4	CASIASDTTNEKLFF	TGCGCCAGCATTGCTTCGGACACAACTAATGAAAAACTGTTTTTT
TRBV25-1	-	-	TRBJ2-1	CASSEAGSPYNGQFF	TGTGCCAGCAGTGAAGCGGGGAGTCCCTACAATGGGCAGTTCTTC
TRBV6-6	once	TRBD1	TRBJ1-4	CASSYGDSYEKLFF	TGTGCCAGCAGTTACGGGGACAGTTACGAAAAACTGTTTTTT
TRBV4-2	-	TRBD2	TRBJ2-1	CASSRPTSGSYNEQFF	TGTGCCAGCAGCCGCCCCACTAGCGGGTCCTACAATGAGCAGTTCTTC
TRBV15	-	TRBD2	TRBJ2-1	CATSRGPTSGGANEQFF	TGTGCCACCAGCAGAGGGCCGACTAGCGGGGGGGCTAATGAGCAGTTCTTC
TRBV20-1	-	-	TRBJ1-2	CSASGGGGYTF	TGCAGTGCTAGCGGCGGGGGGGGCTACACCTTC
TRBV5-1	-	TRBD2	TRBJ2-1	CASSSGTSGNNEQFF	TGCGCCAGCAGCTCCGGGACTAGCGGTAACAATGAGCAGTTCTTC
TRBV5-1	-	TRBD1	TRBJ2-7	CASNPRDSIDSSYEQYF	TGCGCCAGTAACCCCCGGGACAGTATAGATAGCTCCTACGAGCAGTACTTC
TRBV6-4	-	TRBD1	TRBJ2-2	CASSDRGTGGNTGELFF	TGTGCCAGCAGTGATAGAGGGACAGGGGGAAACACCGGGGAGCTGTTTTTT
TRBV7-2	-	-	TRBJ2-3	CASSLDRVGTQYF	TGTGCCAGCAGCTTAGACAGGGTCGGTACGCAGTATTTT
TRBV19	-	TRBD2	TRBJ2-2	CASSVRGAGGELFF	TGTGCCAGTAGTGTGCGGGGGGCAGGCGGGGAGCTGTTTTTT
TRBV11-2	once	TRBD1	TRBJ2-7	CASSLAPGQHYEQYF	TGTGCCAGCAGCTTAGCTCCGGGACAGCACTACGAGCAGTACTTC
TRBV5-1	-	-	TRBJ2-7	CASSERQASISYEQYF	TGCGCCAGCAGCGAACGACAGGCCTCGATTTCCTACGAGCAGTACTTC
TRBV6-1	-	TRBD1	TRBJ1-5	CASSEAGTGGRNQPQHF	TGTGCCAGCAGTGAAGCAGGGACAGGGGGCCGGAATCAGCCCCAGCATTTT
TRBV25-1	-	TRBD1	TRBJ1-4	CASSGQGESTNEKLFF	TGTGCCAGCAGTGGTCAGGGGGAGTCAACTAATGAAAAACTGTTTTTT
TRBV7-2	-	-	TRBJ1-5	CASSQPGGNQPQHF	TGTGCCAGCAGCCAACCTGGAGGAAATCAGCCCCAGCATTTT
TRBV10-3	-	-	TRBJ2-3	CATSLGGLADTQYF	TGTGCCACCAGCCTGGGGGGGCTAGCAGATACGCAGTATTTT
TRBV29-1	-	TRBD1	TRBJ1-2	CSVVGTAYGYTF	TGCAGCGTTGTCGGGACAGCCTATGGCTACACCTTC
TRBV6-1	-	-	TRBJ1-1	CASSVSRMNTEAFF	TGTGCCAGCAGTGTATCCAGGATGAACACTGAAGCTTTCTTT
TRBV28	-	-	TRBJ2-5	CASSLPGYYQETQYF	TGTGCCAGCAGTTTACCTGGATACTATCAAGAGACCCAGTACTTC
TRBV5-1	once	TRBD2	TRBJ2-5	CASSLALAGGPGQETQYF	TGCGCCAGCAGCTTGGCTCTAGCGGGAGGGCCGGGGCAAGAGACCCAGTACTTC